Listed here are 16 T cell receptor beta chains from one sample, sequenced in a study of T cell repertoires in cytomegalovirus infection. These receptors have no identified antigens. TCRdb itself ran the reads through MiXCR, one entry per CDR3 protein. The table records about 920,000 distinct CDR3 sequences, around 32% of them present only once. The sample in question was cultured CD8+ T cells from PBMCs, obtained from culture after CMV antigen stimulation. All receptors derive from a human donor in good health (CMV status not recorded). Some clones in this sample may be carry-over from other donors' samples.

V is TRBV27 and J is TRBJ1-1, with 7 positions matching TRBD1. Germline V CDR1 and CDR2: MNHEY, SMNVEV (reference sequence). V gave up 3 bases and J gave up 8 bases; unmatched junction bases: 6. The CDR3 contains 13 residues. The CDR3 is CASSFGQVQEAFF. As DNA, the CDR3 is TGTGCCAGCAGTTTTGGACAGGTTCAAGAAGCTTTCTTT.

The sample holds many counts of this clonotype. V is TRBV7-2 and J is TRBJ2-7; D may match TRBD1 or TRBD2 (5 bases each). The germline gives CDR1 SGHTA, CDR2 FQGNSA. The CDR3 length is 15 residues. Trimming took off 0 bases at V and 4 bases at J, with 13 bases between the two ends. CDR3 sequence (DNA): TGTGCCAGCAGCTTAGCTTTGGGGACGGGGTACGAGCAGTACGTC. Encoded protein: CASSLALGTGYEQYV.

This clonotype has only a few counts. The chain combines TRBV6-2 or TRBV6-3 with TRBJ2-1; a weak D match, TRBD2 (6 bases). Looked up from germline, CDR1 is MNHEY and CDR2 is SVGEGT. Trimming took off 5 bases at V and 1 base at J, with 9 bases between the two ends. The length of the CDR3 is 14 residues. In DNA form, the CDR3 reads TGTGCCAGCAGTGGGGGGATGTCCTACAATGAGCAGTTCTTC. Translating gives CASSGGMSYNEQFF.

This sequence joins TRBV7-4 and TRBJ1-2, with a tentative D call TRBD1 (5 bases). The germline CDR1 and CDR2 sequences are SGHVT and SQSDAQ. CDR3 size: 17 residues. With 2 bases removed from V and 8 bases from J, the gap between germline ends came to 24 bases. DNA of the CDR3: TGTGCCAGCAGCTTACCACCCTTAGGGACGGATTTCTACGGCTACACCTTC. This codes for CASSLPPLGTDFYGYTF.

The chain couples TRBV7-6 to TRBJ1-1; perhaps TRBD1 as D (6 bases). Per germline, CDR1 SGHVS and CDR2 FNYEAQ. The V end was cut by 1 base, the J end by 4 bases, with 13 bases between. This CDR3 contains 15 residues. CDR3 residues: CASSLDGGGGTEAFF. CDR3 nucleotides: TGTGCCAGCAGCTTAGATGGGGGCGGGGGCACTGAAGCTTTCTTT.

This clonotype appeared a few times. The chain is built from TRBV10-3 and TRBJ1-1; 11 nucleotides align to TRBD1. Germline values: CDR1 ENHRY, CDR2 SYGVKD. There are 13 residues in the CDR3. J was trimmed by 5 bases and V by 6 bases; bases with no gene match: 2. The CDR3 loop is CAIRGQGDTEAFF. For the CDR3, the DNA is TGTGCCATCAGGGGACAGGGGGATACTGAAGCTTTCTTT.

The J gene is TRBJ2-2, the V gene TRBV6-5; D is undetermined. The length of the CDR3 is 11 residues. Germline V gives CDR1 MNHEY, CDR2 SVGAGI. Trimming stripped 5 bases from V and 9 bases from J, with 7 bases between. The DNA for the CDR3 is TGTGCCAGCAGTGGCCCCCGGGAGCTGTTTTTT. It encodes CASSGPRELFF.

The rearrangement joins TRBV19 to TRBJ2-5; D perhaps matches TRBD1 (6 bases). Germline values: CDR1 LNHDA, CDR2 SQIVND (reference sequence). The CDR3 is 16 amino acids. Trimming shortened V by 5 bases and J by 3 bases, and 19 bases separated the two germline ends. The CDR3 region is CASSAHPQGKEETQYF. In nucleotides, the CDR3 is TGTGCCAGTAGTGCCCACCCCCAGGGGAAGGAAGAGACCCAGTACTTC.

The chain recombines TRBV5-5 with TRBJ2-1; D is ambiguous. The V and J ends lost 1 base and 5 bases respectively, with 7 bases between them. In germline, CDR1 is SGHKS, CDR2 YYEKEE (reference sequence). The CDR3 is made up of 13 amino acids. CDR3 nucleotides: TGTGCCAGCAGCTTGTGGATTAACAATGAGCAGTTCTTC. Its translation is CASSLWINNEQFF.

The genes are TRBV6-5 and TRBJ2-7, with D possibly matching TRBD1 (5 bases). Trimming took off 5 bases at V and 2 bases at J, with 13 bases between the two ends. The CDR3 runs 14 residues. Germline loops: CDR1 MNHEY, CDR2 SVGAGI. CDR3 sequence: CASSENRYPYEQYV. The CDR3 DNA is TGTGCCAGCAGTGAAAACAGGTACCCCTACGAGCAGTACGTC.

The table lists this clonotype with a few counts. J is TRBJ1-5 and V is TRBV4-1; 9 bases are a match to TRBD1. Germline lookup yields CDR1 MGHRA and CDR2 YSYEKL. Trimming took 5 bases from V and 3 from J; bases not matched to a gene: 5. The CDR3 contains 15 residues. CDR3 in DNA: TGCGCCAGCAGCGCCCGGGACAGGGACAATCAGCCCCAGCATTTT. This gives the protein CASSARDRDNQPQHF.

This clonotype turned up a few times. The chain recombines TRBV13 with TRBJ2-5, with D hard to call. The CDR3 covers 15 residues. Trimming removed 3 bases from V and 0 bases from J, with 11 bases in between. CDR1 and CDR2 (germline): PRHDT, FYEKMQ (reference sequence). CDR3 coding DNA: TGTGCCAGCAGCTTGGGTCTAGTGAACCAAGAGACCCAGTACTTC. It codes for CASSLGLVNQETQYF.

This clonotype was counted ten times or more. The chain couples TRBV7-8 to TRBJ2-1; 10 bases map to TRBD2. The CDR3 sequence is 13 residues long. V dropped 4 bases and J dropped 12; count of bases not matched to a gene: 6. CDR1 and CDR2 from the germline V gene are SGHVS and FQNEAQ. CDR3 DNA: TGTGCCAGCAGCTCCACTAGCGGGGTGGGGCAGTTCTTC. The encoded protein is CASSSTSGVGQFF.

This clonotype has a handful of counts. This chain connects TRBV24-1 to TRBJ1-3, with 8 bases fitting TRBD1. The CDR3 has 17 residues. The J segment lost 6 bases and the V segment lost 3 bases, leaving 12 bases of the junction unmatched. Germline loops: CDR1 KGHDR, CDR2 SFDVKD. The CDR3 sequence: CATSDLGTGQGENTIYF. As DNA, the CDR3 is TGTGCCACCAGTGATCTTGGAACCGGACAGGGCGAAAACACCATATATTTT.

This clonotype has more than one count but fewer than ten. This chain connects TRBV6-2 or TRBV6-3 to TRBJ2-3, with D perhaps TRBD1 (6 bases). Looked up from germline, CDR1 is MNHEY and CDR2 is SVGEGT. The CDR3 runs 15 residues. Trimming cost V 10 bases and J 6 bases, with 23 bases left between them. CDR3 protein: CATLRDTYGRDTQYF. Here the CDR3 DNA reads TGTGCCACCCTCCGGGACACCTATGGTAGGGATACGCAGTATTTT.

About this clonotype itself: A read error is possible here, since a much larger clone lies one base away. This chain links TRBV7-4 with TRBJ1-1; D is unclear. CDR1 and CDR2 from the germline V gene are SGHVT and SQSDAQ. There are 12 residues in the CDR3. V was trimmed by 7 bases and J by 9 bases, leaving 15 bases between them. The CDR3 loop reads CASNSPDSQAFF. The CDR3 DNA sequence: TGTGCCAGCAACTCGCCAGATTCACAAGCTTTCTTT.